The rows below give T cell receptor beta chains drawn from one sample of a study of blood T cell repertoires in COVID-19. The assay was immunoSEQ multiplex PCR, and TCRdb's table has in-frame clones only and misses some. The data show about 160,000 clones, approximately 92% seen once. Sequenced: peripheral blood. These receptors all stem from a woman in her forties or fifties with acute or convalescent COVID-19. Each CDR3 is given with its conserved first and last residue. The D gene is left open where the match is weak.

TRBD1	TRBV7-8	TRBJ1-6	TGTGCCAGCAGCTCGCGTAAGGGACAGGGCGTCGGTTCACCCCTCCACTTT	CASSSRKGQGVGSPLHF
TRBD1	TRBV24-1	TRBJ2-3	TGTGCCACCAGTGAAACCGGGACAGGGGGAACAGATACGCAGTATTTT	CATSETGTGGTDTQYF
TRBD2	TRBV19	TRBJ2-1	TGTGCCAGCCGGCCGGGACTAGCCTACAATGAGCAGTTCTTC	CASRPGLAYNEQFF
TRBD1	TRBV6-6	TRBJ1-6	TGTGCCAGCAGTTACTCGAGGACAGGGGAATCACCCCTCCACTTT	CASSYSRTGESPLHF
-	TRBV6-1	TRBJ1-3	TGTGCCAGCAGTGAAGCGCCAGGGACAGGAAACACCATATATTTT	CASSEAPGTGNTIYF
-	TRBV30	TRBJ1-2	TGTGCCTGGAGACAGGGCGGCTACACCTTC	CAWRQGGYTF
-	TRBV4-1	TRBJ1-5	TGCGCCAGCAGCCCAGTCGGAGGGCAGCCCCAGCATTTT	CASSPVGGQPQHF
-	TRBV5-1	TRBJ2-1	TGCGCCAGCGGATCAGGGTTAGACAATGAGCAGTTCTTC	CASGSGLDNEQFF
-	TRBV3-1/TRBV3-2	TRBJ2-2	TGTGCCAGCAGGGGGGGTAACACCGGGGAGCTGTTTTTT	CASRGGNTGELFF
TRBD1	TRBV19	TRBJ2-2	TGTGCCAGTAGTATTGGGACAGGGATCTACGGGGAGCTGTTTTTT	CASSIGTGIYGELFF
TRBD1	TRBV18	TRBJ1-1	TGTGCCAGCTCACCGGGACAGATTTTCACTGAAGCTTTCTTT	CASSPGQIFTEAFF
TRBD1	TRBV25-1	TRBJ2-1	TGTGCCAGCAGTGAACTTGACAGGGGCCTGATTGATGAGCAGTTCTTC	CASSELDRGLIDEQFF
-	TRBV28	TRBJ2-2	TGTGCCAGCAGTTCAGCCCTCGGGATCTACACCGGGGAGCTGTTTTTT	CASSSALGIYTGELFF
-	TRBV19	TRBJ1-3	TGTGCCAGTACCCTAGGGGGATCTCGATCTGGAAACACCATATATTTT	CASTLGGSRSGNTIYF
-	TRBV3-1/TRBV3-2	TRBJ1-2	TGTGCCAGCAGCTCGACAGAGTATGGCTACACCTTC	CASSSTEYGYTF
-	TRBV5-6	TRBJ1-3	TGTGCCAGCAGCTTGGCCGGGAGCTCTGGAAACACCATATATTTT	CASSLAGSSGNTIYF